The 23 T cell receptor beta chains in this list originate from one sample, sequenced in a study of blood T cell repertoires in COVID-19. Libraries were prepared by immunoSEQ multiplex PCR; TCRdb keeps only in-frame clonotypes and omits some of them. Of 96,000 or so clones in the sample, roughly 84% are singletons; the top ten hold about 3%. The sample comprised peripheral blood. The receptors derive from an elderly woman with acute or convalescent COVID-19.

The chain joins TRBV28 to TRBJ1-4, with 7 nucleotides matching TRBD1. V shed 5 bases, J shed 5 bases, and the junction held 14 bases outside the gene matches. This CDR3 contains 17 residues. Per the germline V gene, CDR1 is MDHEN and CDR2 is SYDVKM. CDR3 region: CASSPTGWNGRNEKLFF. Here the CDR3 DNA reads TGTGCCAGCAGTCCGACAGGGTGGAACGGACGGAATGAAAAACTGTTTTTT.

J is TRBJ1-2 and V is TRBV3-1 (or the pseudogene TRBV3-2), with 7 positions matching TRBD1. With 6 bases clipped from V and 4 bases from J, the junction kept 2 bases outside the gene matches. This CDR3 region has 12 residues. From germline, CDR1 is LGHDT and CDR2 YNNKEL (reference sequence). CDR3 in amino acids: CASSSGGYGYTF. For the CDR3, the DNA is TGTGCCAGCAGTTCAGGGGGCTATGGCTACACCTTC.

The rearrangement joins TRBV29-1 to TRBJ1-5, with D maybe TRBD1 (5 bases). V dropped 4 bases and J dropped 4 bases, with 11 bases sitting between them. The CDR3 runs 13 residues. Germline loops: CDR1 SQVTM, CDR2 ANQGSEA. The CDR3 spells CSVGGGANQPQHF. CDR3 coding DNA: TGCAGCGTTGGTGGAGGGGCGAATCAGCCCCAGCATTTT.

The chain employs TRBV4-1 and TRBJ1-2; the D gene is possibly TRBD1 (6 bases). This CDR3 spans 17 amino acids. Trimming took 1 base from V and 0 from J, leaving 15 bases between them. Germline CDR1 reads MGHRA; CDR2 reads YSYEKL. For the CDR3, the DNA is TGCGCCAGCAGCCAAGGAACAGGGCCCACCTCTAACTATGGCTACACCTTC. This translates into CASSQGTGPTSNYGYTF.

The chain couples TRBV5-6 to TRBJ1-1; D might be TRBD1 (6 bases). Germline values: CDR1 SGHDT, CDR2 YYEEEE. The length of the CDR3 is 12 residues. V gave up 4 bases and J gave up 7 bases, with 11 bases separating them. The CDR3 region is CASSRTAHEAFF. CDR3 nucleotides: TGTGCCAGCAGCCGGACAGCGCATGAAGCTTTCTTT.

J is TRBJ1-2 and V is TRBV29-1, with D uncertain. CDR3 size: 11 residues. The germline CDR1 and CDR2 sequences are SQVTM and ANQGSEA. Trimming left V 4 bases short and J 6 bases short, with 9 bases between. The DNA of the CDR3 is TGCAGCGTTGGCGCGGCCGATGGCTACACCTTC. Its protein is CSVGAADGYTF. Using reference TRBV29-1 and TRBJ1-2 for the parts outside the CDR3, the full variable domain is SAVISQKPSRDICQRGTSLTIQCQVDSQVTMMFWYRQQPGQSLTLIATANQGSEATYESGFVIDKFPISRPNLTFSTLTVSNMSPEDSSIYLCSVGAADGYTFGSGTRLTVV.

This chain links TRBV4-3 with TRBJ1-5; D possibly corresponds to TRBD1 (6 bases). The CDR3 consists of 16 residues. Trimming took 0 bases from V and 6 from J, leaving 15 bases between them. CDR1 and CDR2 from the germline V gene are LGHNA and YSLEER. The chain's CDR3 is CASSQEWQGRPQPQHF. The CDR3 nucleotides are TGCGCCAGCAGCCAAGAATGGCAGGGGAGACCTCAGCCCCAGCATTTT.

This chain links TRBV19 with TRBJ1-3; D remains unclear. The V gene's germline CDR1 is LNHDA and CDR2 SQIVND (reference sequence). Trimming removed 3 bases at V and 2 bases at J, with 8 bases between. This CDR3 contains 14 residues. DNA of the CDR3: TGTGCCAGTAGTATCAGAGGGACTGGAAACACCATATATTTT. Protein product: CASSIRGTGNTIYF.

The chain recombines TRBV30 with TRBJ2-2; 10 bases are a match to TRBD2. The CDR3 length is 16 residues. Germline values: CDR1 GTSNPN, CDR2 SVGIG (reference sequence). V dropped 3 bases and J dropped 6; count of bases not matched to a gene: 10. The CDR3 protein is CAWSLLPSGRAGELFF. The CDR3 coding sequence is TGTGCCTGGAGCCTACTCCCCAGCGGGAGGGCCGGGGAGCTGTTTTTT.

The chain has TRBV19 and TRBJ2-7; possible D gene TRBD1, 6 bases. Germline values: CDR1 LNHDA, CDR2 SQIVND (reference sequence). CDR3 size: 16 residues. V lost 1 base, J lost 4 bases, and 17 bases lay in between. The CDR3 protein is CASSIATGLVPYEQYF. Written as DNA, the CDR3 is TGTGCCAGTAGTATAGCAACAGGGTTAGTCCCTTACGAGCAGTACTTC.

In its sample, this clone was seen once. V usage is TRBV3-1 (or the pseudogene TRBV3-2) and J usage is TRBJ1-1, with TRBD1 identical over 7 bases. V lost 6 bases, J lost 8 bases, and 12 bases stayed unmatched. The CDR3 length is 14 residues. Germline-derived CDR1 and CDR2 are LGHDT and YNNKEL (reference sequence). For the CDR3, the DNA is TGTGCCAGCAGACGTTCGGACGGGACAGAAGAAGCTTTCTTT. Its protein product is CASRRSDGTEEAFF.

The J gene is TRBJ2-1, the V gene TRBV29-1, with a possible D match to TRBD2 (6 bases). The germline V gene has CDR1 SQVTM and CDR2 ANQGSEA. V lost 5 bases and J lost 7, with 18 bases in between. The CDR3 contains 14 residues. As DNA, the CDR3 is TGCAGCGTTCACGGGGGTGTAACGGGGAATGAGCAGTTCTTC. This translates into CSVHGGVTGNEQFF.

The chain has TRBV5-1 and TRBJ1-2, with D uncertain. The CDR3 loop spans 14 amino acids. Between the trimmed V and J ends, which lost 0 bases and 8 bases, there was a span of 14 bases. Germline V gene lookup returns CDR1 SGHRS and CDR2 YFSETQ. The CDR3 DNA reads as TGCGCCAGCAGCTTGGCCGCGGAGGGCGGCGGCTACACCTTC. It specifies CASSLAAEGGGYTF.

J is TRBJ1-5 and V is TRBV6-5, with D perhaps matching TRBD1 (5 bases). Germline V gene data show CDR1 as MNHEY and CDR2 as SVGAGI. This CDR3 is built from 13 residues. V lost 5 bases to trimming and J lost 3 bases, with 8 bases between them. In DNA form, the CDR3 reads TGTGCCAGCAGTCCGACAGTCAATCAGCCCCAGCATTTT. Translating gives CASSPTVNQPQHF.

The V call is TRBV2, the J call TRBJ1-2, with 8 bases fitting TRBD1. Germline V lookup: CDR1 SNHLY, CDR2 FYNNEI. Trimming at V came to 4 bases and at J to 7 bases, leaving 8 bases not matched to a gene. The CDR3 contains 14 residues. CDR3 region: CASSAWDTGGGYTF. The CDR3 DNA follows: TGTGCCAGCAGTGCATGGGACACAGGGGGTGGCTACACCTTC.

The chain has TRBV18 and TRBJ2-1; the match to TRBD2 covers 8 bases. CDR3 length: 15 residues. Trimming took 3 bases from V and 4 from J; bases not matched to a gene: 5. Looked up from germline, CDR1 is KGHSH and CDR2 is LQKENI. CDR3 protein: CASSPSGGEYNEQFF. For the CDR3, the DNA is TGTGCCAGCTCACCCTCCGGGGGGGAATACAATGAGCAGTTCTTC.

The CDR3 loop is CASTSGTGDSYEQYF. The CDR3 region has the DNA TGTGCCAGCACCTCCGGGACAGGCGACTCCTACGAGCAGTACTTC. The chain employs TRBV28 and TRBJ2-7; 8 bases line up with TRBD1. Unmatched junction bases numbered 8, after V lost 7 bases and J lost 0 bases. The germline V gene encodes CDR1 MDHEN and CDR2 SYDVKM. This CDR3 is built from 15 residues.

This clone has just one count. The gene calls are TRBV5-1 and TRBJ2-1; unclear D gene. From germline, CDR1 is SGHRS and CDR2 YFSETQ. Trimming cost V 0 bases and J 0 bases, with 10 bases left between them. The CDR3 is 16 residues long. CDR3 protein: CASSLEAVSSYNEQFF. Here the CDR3 DNA reads TGCGCCAGCAGCTTGGAGGCGGTAAGCTCCTACAATGAGCAGTTCTTC.

The V gene is TRBV30, the J gene TRBJ2-3; 10 bases map to TRBD2. The germline V gene has CDR1 GTSNPN and CDR2 SVGIG (reference sequence). Trimming cost V 4 bases and J 6 bases; bases outside gene matches: 4. The CDR3 is 13 residues long. The CDR3 DNA follows: TGTGCCTGGAAGCTAGCGGGAGTGGATACGCAGTATTTT. Protein product: CAWKLAGVDTQYF.

The chain carries TRBV6-6 and TRBJ2-1; no clear D gene. Germline CDR1 reads MNHNY; CDR2 reads SVGAGI (reference sequence). The V gene lost 2 bases and the J gene lost 9 bases, with 8 bases spanning the gap. CDR3 length: 12 amino acids. The CDR3 sequence is CASSYPEAEQFF. CDR3 DNA sequence: TGTGCCAGCAGTTACCCAGAGGCTGAGCAGTTCTTC.

The genes are TRBV28 and TRBJ1-2; 8 bases map to TRBD1. The V and J ends lost 8 bases and 3 bases, in that order; junction bases with no gene match: 5. Per germline, CDR1 MDHEN and CDR2 SYDVKM. CDR3 length: 13 amino acids. The CDR3 bases are TGTGCCAGCCAACAGGGGGGGGACTATGGCTACACCTTC. It specifies CASQQGGDYGYTF.

The CDR3 DNA is TGTGCCAGCAGTTCGGGACAGAGTCAAGAGACCCAGTACTTC. It is translated as CASSSGQSQETQYF. V is TRBV28 and J is TRBJ2-5; 7 bases match TRBD1. V shed 4 bases and J 2 bases; nucleotides not matched to a gene: 4. The CDR3 loop spans 14 amino acids. Looked up from germline, CDR1 is MDHEN and CDR2 is SYDVKM.

This clone was detected only once. The chain recombines TRBV5-1 with TRBJ2-5, with 7 bases that match TRBD2. Unmatched junction bases numbered 8, after V lost 3 bases and J lost 3 bases. CDR1 SGHRS and CDR2 YFSETQ come from the germline V gene. This CDR3 region has 15 residues. Here the CDR3 reads CASSSLARREETQYF. The CDR3 DNA reads as TGCGCCAGCAGCTCACTAGCGCGAAGAGAAGAGACCCAGTACTTC.